This T cell receptor beta chain emerged from a study of blood T cell repertoires in COVID-19. About the study: Sites in the United States, Italy and Spain provided acute and convalescent COVID-19 samples.

The authors' processing: Estimated nucleated cell counts came from reference gene primer amplification. The data were produced by immunoSEQ multiplex PCR, yet TCRdb's version contains in-frame clones alone and is incomplete. V, J and clone size derive from that table, while D and trimming were established from the DNA sequence. The sample consists of some 260,000 clones, around nine tenths of them appearing once. In terms of age and location, participants ranged from about 18 to 90 years and lived in about 25 US areas. Either two negative PCRs, clearance, or symptom resolution qualified Cohort 3 donors as recovered. V lost 2 bases, J lost 7 bases, and 12 bases stayed unmatched. Germline V gene data show CDR1 as SGHVS and CDR2 as FNYEAQ. The CDR3 totals 17 residues.

Input material: PBMCs or T cells enriched from blood (not recorded which). The sequence derives from a woman aged 18-30 years who had recovered from COVID-19. The chain employs TRBV7-6 and TRBJ2-2; 8 nucleotides align to TRBD2. The CDR3 bases are TGTGCCAGCAGCTTAACCGGTGGGACTAGGGTTGACGGGGAGCTGTTTTTT. This encodes CASSLTGGTRVDGELFF.